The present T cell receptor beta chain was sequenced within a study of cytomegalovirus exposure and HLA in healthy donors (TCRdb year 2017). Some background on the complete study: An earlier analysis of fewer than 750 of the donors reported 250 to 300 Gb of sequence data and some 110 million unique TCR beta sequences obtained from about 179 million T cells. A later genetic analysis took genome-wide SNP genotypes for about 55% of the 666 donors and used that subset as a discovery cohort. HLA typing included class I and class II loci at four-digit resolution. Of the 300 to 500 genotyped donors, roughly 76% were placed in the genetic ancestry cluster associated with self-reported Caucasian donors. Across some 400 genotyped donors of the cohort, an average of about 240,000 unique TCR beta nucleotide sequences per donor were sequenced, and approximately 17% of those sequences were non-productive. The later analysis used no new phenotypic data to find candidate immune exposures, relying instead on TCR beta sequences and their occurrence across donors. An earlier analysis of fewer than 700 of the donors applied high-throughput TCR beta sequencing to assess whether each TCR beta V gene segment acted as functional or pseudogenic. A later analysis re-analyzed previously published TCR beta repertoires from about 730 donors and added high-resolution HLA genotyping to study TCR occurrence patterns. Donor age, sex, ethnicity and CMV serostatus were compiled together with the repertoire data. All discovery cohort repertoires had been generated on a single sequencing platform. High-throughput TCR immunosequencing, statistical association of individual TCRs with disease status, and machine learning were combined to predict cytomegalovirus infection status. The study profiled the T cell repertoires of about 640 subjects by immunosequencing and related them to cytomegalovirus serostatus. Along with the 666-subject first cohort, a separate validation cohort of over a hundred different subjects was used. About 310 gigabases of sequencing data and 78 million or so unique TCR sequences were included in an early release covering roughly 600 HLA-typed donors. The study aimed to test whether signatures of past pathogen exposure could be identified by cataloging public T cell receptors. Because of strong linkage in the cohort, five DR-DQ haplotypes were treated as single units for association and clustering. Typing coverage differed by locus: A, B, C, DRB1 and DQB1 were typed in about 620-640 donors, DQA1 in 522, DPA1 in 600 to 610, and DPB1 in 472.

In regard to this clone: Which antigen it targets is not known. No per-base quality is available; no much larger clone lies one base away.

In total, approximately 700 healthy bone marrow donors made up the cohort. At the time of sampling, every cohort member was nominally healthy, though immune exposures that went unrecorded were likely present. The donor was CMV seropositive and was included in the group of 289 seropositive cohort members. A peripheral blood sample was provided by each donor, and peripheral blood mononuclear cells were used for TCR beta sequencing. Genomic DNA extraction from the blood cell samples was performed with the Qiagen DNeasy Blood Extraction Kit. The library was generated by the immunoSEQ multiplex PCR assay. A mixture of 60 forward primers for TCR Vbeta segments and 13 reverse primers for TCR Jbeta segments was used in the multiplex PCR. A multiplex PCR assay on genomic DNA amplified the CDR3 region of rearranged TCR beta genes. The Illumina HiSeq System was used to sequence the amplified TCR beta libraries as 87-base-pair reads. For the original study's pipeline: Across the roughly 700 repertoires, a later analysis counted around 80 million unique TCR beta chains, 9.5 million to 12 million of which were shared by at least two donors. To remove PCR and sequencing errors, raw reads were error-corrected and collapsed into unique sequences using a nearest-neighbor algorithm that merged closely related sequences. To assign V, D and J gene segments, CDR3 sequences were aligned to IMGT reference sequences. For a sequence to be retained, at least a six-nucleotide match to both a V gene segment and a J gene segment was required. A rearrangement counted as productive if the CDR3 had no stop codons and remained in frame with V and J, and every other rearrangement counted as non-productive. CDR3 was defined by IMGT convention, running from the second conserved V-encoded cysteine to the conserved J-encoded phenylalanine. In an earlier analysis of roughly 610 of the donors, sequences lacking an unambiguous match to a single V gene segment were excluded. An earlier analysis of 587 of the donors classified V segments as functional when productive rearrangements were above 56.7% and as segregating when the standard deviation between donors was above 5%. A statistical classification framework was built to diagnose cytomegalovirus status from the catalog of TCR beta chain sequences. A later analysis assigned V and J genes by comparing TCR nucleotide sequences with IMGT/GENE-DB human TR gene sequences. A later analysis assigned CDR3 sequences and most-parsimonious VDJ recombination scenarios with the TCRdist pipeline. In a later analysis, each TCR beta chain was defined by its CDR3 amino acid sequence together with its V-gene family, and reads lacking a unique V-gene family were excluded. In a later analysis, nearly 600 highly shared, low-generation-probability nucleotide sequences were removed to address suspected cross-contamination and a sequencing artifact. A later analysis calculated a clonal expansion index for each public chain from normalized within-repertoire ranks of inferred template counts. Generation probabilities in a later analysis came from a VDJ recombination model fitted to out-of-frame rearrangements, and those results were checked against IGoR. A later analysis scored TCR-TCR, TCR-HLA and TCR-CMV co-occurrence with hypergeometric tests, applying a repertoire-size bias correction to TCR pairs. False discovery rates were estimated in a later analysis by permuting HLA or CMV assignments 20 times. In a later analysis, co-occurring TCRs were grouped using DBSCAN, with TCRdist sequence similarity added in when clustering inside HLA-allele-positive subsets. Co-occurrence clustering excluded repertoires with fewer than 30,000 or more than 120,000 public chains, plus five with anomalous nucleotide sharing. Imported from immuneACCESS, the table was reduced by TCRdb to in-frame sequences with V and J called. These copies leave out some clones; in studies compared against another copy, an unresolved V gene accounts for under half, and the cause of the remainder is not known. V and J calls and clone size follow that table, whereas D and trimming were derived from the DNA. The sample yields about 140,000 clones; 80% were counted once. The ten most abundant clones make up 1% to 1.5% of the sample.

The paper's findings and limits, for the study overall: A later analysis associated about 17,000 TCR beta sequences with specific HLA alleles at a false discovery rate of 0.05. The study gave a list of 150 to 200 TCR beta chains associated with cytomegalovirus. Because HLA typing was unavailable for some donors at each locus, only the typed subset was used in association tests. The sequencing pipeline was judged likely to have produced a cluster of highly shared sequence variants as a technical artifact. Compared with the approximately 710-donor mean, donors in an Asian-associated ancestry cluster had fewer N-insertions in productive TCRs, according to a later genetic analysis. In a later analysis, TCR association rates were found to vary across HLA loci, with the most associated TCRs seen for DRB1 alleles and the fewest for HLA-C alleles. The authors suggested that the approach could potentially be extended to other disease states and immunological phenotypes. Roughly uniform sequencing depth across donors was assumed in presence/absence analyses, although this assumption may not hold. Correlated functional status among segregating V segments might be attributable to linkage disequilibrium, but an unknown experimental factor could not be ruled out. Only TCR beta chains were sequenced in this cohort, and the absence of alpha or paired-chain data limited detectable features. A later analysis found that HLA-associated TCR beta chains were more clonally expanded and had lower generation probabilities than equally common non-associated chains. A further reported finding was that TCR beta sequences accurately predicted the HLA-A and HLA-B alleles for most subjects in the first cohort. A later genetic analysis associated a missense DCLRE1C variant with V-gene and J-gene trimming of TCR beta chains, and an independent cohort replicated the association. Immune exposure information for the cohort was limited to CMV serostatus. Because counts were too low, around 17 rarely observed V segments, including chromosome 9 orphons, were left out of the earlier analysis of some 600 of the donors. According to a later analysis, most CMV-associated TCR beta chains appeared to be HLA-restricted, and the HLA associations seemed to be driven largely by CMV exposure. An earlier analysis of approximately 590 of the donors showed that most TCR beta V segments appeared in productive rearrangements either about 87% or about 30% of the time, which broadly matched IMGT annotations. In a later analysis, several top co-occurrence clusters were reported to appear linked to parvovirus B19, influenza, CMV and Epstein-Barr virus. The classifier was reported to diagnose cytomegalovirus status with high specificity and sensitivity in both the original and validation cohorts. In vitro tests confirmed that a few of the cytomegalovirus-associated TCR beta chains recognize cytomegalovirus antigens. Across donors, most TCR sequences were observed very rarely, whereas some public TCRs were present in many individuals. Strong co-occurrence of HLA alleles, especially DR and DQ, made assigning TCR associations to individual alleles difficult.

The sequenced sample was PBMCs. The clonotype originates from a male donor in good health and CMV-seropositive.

CDR3 region: CASSIGRGLDAYEQYF. Here is the DNA: TGTGCCAGCAGCATAGGCAGAGGGCTAGACGCCTACGAGCAGTACTTC. The chain couples TRBV7-9 to TRBJ2-7; D gene: possibly TRBD2, on 5 matching bases. Taken from cysteine to phenylalanine, the CDR3 has 16 residues. CDR3 DNA only is kept here, 48 bases in frame from base 1. Deletion took 5 bases off V and 2 bases off J, with a span of 19 bases between the germline ends. CDR1 and CDR2 are read off the germline V gene (reference sequence) as SEHNR and FQNEAQ.